Listed here are 28 T cell receptor beta chains from one sample, sequenced in a study of CD8 T cells in ankylosing spondylitis. TCRdb re-called the 5' RACE reads with MiXCR, one entry per CDR3 protein. The sample carries some 87,000 distinct CDR3 sequences, 7.5% to 9% recorded once. Specimen: blood, either unsorted or a sorted T cell fraction (not recorded which). The receptors shown here come from a male donor with ankylosing spondylitis or in good health (not recorded which).

This clonotype was seen repeatedly, ten times or more. The chain carries TRBV2 and TRBJ2-1; TRBD1 matches at 11 bases. The CDR3 has 15 residues. Germline CDR1 and CDR2: SNHLY and FYNNEI. Trimming at V came to 3 bases and at J to 4 bases, leaving 2 bases not matched to a gene. DNA of the CDR3: TGTGCCAGCAGTGACCGGGACAGGGGGTACAATGAGCAGTTCTTC. It codes for CASSDRDRGYNEQFF.

Regarding this clonotype: Its ends do not fully match the called genes, so a read error is possible. This chain links TRBV3-1 with TRBJ2-1; 7 nucleotides line up with TRBD1. There are 15 residues in the CDR3. In germline, CDR1 is LGHDT, CDR2 YNNKEL (reference sequence). The CDR3 protein is CVSSQTGSSYNEQFF. Here the CDR3 DNA reads TGTGTCAGCAGCCAGACAGGGAGCTCCTACAATGAACAGTTCTTC.

This clonotype was counted only a few times. The CDR3 region is CASRLGTVGNQPQHF. CDR3 nucleotides: TGTGCCAGCAGACTCGGGACAGTCGGCAATCAGCCCCAGCATTTT. The chain combines TRBV2 with TRBJ1-5, with TRBD1 identical over 7 bases. The CDR3 sequence is 15 residues long. From germline, CDR1 is SNHLY and CDR2 FYNNEI. V dropped 6 bases and J dropped 2; count of bases not matched to a gene: 7.

This clonotype was found many times. The chain recombines TRBV28 with TRBJ2-5; 7 bases are a match to TRBD1. Germline V gene data show CDR1 as MDHEN and CDR2 as SYDVKM. This CDR3 contains 14 residues. V was pared by 2 bases and J by 4 bases, with 4 bases of the junction left unmatched. CDR3 bases: TGTGCCAGCAGTTTACCCGGGACAGCAGAGACCCAGTACTTC. Its protein is CASSLPGTAETQYF.

This clonotype was recorded many times. The chain has TRBV7-2 and TRBJ2-3; 11 bases map to TRBD2. This CDR3 spans 16 amino acids. Trimming at V came to 3 bases and at J to 4 bases, leaving 6 bases not matched to a gene. Looked up from germline, CDR1 is SGHTA and CDR2 is FQGNSA. CDR3 nucleotides: TGTGCCAGCAGCTTCTTAGCGGGGGGGCCAGCAGATACGCAGTATTTT. It specifies CASSFLAGGPADTQYF.

This clonotype appeared once. A read error is possible here, since a much larger clone lies one base away. Because it lacks the conserved phenylalanine or tryptophan at the end, this CDR3 is likely a read error. The V and J genes are TRBV9 and TRBJ1-2; 8 bases fit TRBD1. With V trimmed by 4 bases and J by 8 bases, 7 bases remained unmatched. This CDR3 is built from 13 residues. Per the germline V gene, CDR1 is SGDLS and CDR2 is YYNGEE. The CDR3 region is CASSRDRLLGYTS. In nucleotides, the CDR3 is TGTGCCAGCAGCCGGGACAGGCTTTTAGGCTACACCTCC.

This clonotype appeared many times. This chain links TRBV5-1 with TRBJ2-2; 7 bases map to TRBD1. This CDR3 comprises 15 residues. Germline lookup yields CDR1 SGHRS and CDR2 YFSETQ. V was clipped by 1 base and J by 4 bases; unmatched bases: 4. In nucleotides, the CDR3 is TGCGCCAGCAGCTTGTATAGGGGGCCCACCGGGGAGCTGTTTTTT. Protein product: CASSLYRGPTGELFF.

This clonotype was detected a few times. The chain combines TRBV21-1 with TRBJ2-6; no DNA check was done on the table's D call, TRBD1. TRBV21-1 is reported as a pseudogene. This CDR3 region has 17 residues. The DNA for the CDR3 is TGTGCCAGCAGCAGAGGACAGGGGAGAACTGGGGCCAACGTCCTGACTTTC. This sequence encodes CASSRGQGRTGANVLTF.

In its sample, this clonotype was seen many times. The genes are TRBV12-3 or TRBV12-4 and TRBJ2-1; D is undetermined. This CDR3 is 15 amino acids long. The V and J ends lost 6 bases and 0 bases respectively, with 12 bases between them. The CDR3: CASRAPDRSYNEQFF. The CDR3 DNA sequence: TGTGCCAGCAGAGCCCCCGATCGCTCCTACAATGAGCAGTTCTTC.

The V call is TRBV7-4, the J call TRBJ2-7, with D possibly matching TRBD1 (6 bases). V was trimmed by 6 bases and J by 2 bases, leaving 14 bases between them. Germline CDR1 reads SGHVT; CDR2 reads SQSDAQ. The CDR3 contains 14 residues. The CDR3: CASRTEGEAYEQYF. The CDR3 DNA is TGTGCCAGCAGGACCGAGGGGGAAGCCTACGAGCAGTACTTC.

This clonotype was seen ten or more times. This rearrangement joins TRBV10-3 to TRBJ2-7; D might be TRBD1 (6 bases). The CDR3 consists of 15 residues. The V end lost 4 bases, the J end lost 3 bases, and 16 bases lay between the germline ends. The V gene's germline CDR1 is ENHRY and CDR2 SYGVKD. CDR3 coding DNA: TGTGCCATCAGTGCGAAGTCAGGGGACCGCTACGAGCAGTACTTC. Residues: CAISAKSGDRYEQYF.

V is TRBV5-4 and J is TRBJ2-5; the match to TRBD1 covers 7 bases. V shed 4 bases, J shed 4 bases, and the junction held 10 bases outside the gene matches. Looked up from germline, CDR1 is SGHNT and CDR2 is YYREEE (reference sequence). The CDR3 contains 15 residues. This chain's CDR3 is CASSQQGKVGETQYF. CDR3 DNA: TGTGCCAGCAGCCAACAGGGGAAGGTAGGAGAGACCCAGTACTTC. The full variable domain, completed using reference TRBV5-4 and TRBJ2-5, is ETGVTQSPTHLIKTRGQQVTLRCSSQSGHNTVSWYQQALGQGPQFIFQYYREEENGRGNFPPRFSGLQFPNYSSELNVNALELDDSALYLCASSQQGKVGETQYFGPGTRLLVL.

This clonotype was picked up many times. The genes are TRBV14 and TRBJ2-7; no reliable D call. V was pared by 2 bases and J by 3 bases, with 11 bases between. The CDR3 is 14 amino acids. Germline assignment: CDR1 SGHDN and CDR2 FVKESK. CDR3 in amino acids: CASSQSYNYYEQYF. The CDR3 DNA follows: TGTGCCAGCAGCCAATCATACAACTACTACGAGCAGTACTTC.

This clonotype appeared many times. V gene TRBV5-6 combines with J gene TRBJ2-4; the D call may be TRBD1 or TRBD2 (5 bases each). Trimming took off 1 base at V and 2 bases at J, with 13 bases between the two ends. The CDR3 consists of 16 residues. Germline values: CDR1 SGHDT, CDR2 YYEEEE. This CDR3 reads CASSLILGTTKNIQYF. The DNA of the CDR3 is TGTGCCAGCAGCTTGATTCTAGGGACCACCAAAAACATTCAGTACTTC.

The chain joins TRBV19 to TRBJ2-1; TRBD2 might be the D (6 bases). V lost 6 bases and J 0 bases, leaving 15 bases between the germline ends. This CDR3 is built from 16 residues. Germline V gene lookup returns CDR1 LNHDA and CDR2 SQIVND (reference sequence). This chain's CDR3 is CASRGTQGFSYNEQFF. CDR3 nucleotide sequence: TGTGCCAGTAGGGGGACTCAGGGCTTCTCCTACAATGAGCAGTTCTTC.

This clonotype was seen ten or more times. The CDR3 sequence is CASSEDLYEQYF. In nucleotides, the CDR3 is TGTGCCAGCAGTGAAGACCTCTACGAGCAGTACTTC. The V gene is TRBV25-1, the J gene TRBJ2-7; no reliable D call. Looked up from germline, CDR1 is MGHDK and CDR2 is SYGVNS. The CDR3 spans 12 residues. Trimming took off 2 bases at V and 3 bases at J, with 5 bases between the two ends.

This clonotype was seen only a few times. This chain links TRBV11-2 with TRBJ2-1, with TRBD1 identical over 8 bases. V shed 6 bases and J 2 bases; nucleotides not matched to a gene: 6. The CDR3 is 15 amino acids. CDR1 SGHAT and CDR2 FQNNGV come from the germline V gene. CDR3 in DNA: TGTGCCAGCAGGGGGCAGGGACAGGCCTACAATGAGCAGTTCTTC. It translates to CASRGQGQAYNEQFF. The variable domain in full, with the rest retrieved from reference TRBV11-2 and TRBJ2-1, is EAGVAQSPRYKIIEKRQSVAFWCNPISGHATLYWYQQILGQGPKLLIQFQNNGVVDDSQLPKDRFSAERLKGVDSTLKIQPAKLEDSAVYLCASRGQGQAYNEQFFGPGTRLTVL.

This clonotype was found many times. The CDR3 loop is CASQTQTGDNEQFF. CDR3 nucleotide sequence: TGTGCCAGCCAGACGCAGACAGGGGACAATGAGCAGTTCTTC. The chain is built from TRBV6-4 and TRBJ2-1; TRBD1 matches at 8 bases. The V gene's germline CDR1 is MRHNA and CDR2 SNTAGT. The length of the CDR3 is 14 residues. After removal of 8 bases from V and 5 bases from J, the junction contained 8 bases not matched to a gene.

This rearrangement joins TRBV3-1 to TRBJ1-2, with 7 bases fitting TRBD1. This CDR3 has 14 residues. Germline loops: CDR1 LGHDT, CDR2 YNNKEL (reference sequence). With V trimmed by 2 bases and J by 8 bases, 8 bases remained unmatched. The CDR3 here is CASSQHGQAEGYTF. The CDR3 bases are TGTGCCAGCAGCCAACATGGACAGGCGGAAGGCTACACCTTC.

The genes are TRBV6-2 or TRBV6-3 and TRBJ2-7; no clear D. CDR1 is MNHEY, CDR2 SVGEGT, per germline. The V end lost 2 bases, the J end lost 6 bases, and 5 bases lay between the germline ends. The CDR3 is 11 residues long. The CDR3 nucleotides read TGTGCCAGCAGTTACCCCACCGAGCAGTACTTC. It specifies CASSYPTEQYF.

This clonotype was found many times. The chain links TRBV3-1 to TRBJ1-3; possibly TRBD1 for D (5 bases). CDR1 is LGHDT and CDR2 is YNNKEL in the germline V gene (reference sequence). The V and J ends lost 4 bases and 7 bases respectively, with 14 bases between them. The CDR3 extends over 14 amino acids. As DNA, the CDR3 is TGTGCCAGCAGCCTCCGGGGGGAGTCGAACACCATATATTTT. Translating gives CASSLRGESNTIYF.

This clonotype was detected ten times or more. The chain carries TRBV12-3 or TRBV12-4 and TRBJ2-1; 12 bases are a match to TRBD2. This CDR3 has 15 amino acids. V lost 7 bases and J lost 4; bases outside the gene matches: 5. CDR3 bases: TGTGCCAGCACCCCGACTAGCGGGGGTTACAATGAGCAGTTCTTC. Amino acids: CASTPTSGGYNEQFF.

This clonotype was found many times. The genes are TRBV29-1 and TRBJ2-3, with D possibly TRBD2 on 6 matching bases. The CDR3 spans 13 residues. Germline-derived CDR1 and CDR2 are SQVTM and ANQGSEA. The V end was cut by 5 bases, the J end by 2 bases, with 11 bases between. The CDR3 DNA reads as TGCAGCGTTATAGGGACTCACACAGATACGCAGTATTTT. It translates to CSVIGTHTDTQYF.

This clonotype was detected many times. J is TRBJ2-3 and V is TRBV10-3; D is perhaps TRBD1 or TRBD2 (7 bases each). The germline V and J ends were trimmed by 2 bases and 6 bases, with 18 bases remaining between them. Germline V gives CDR1 ENHRY, CDR2 SYGVKD. This CDR3 has 16 residues. The DNA for the CDR3 is TGTGCCATCAGTGAGATCGACAGGGCAGCGGGGGATACGCAGTATTTT. This gives the protein CAISEIDRAAGDTQYF.

This clonotype was counted between two and nine times. V and J are TRBV2 and TRBJ2-1, with D perhaps TRBD1 (5 bases). V was trimmed by 4 bases and J by 3 bases, leaving 13 bases between them. The CDR3 consists of 15 residues. CDR1 and CDR2 from the germline V gene are SNHLY and FYNNEI. The CDR3 coding sequence is TGTGCCAGCAGTGTAAAGGGGTGGTACTACAATGAGCAGTTCTTC. Protein: CASSVKGWYYNEQFF.

At least ten counts were recorded for this clonotype. The V and J genes are TRBV7-2 and TRBJ2-3; TRBD2 aligns across 9 bases. After removal of 5 bases from V and 0 bases from J, the junction contained 3 bases not matched to a gene. CDR3 length: 15 residues. Germline CDR1 reads SGHTA; CDR2 reads FQGNSA. The CDR3 reads CASSPSGISTDTQYF. CDR3 nucleotides: TGTGCCAGCAGCCCTAGCGGGATTAGCACAGATACGCAGTATTTT.

This clonotype was counted at least ten times. The chain employs TRBV12-3 or TRBV12-4 and TRBJ1-1; D possibly corresponds to TRBD1 (6 bases). V lost 6 bases to trimming and J lost 3 bases, with 14 bases between them. CDR3 length: 14 amino acids. The CDR3 DNA follows: TGTGCCAGCAGCCGGGACACTTATTACACTGAAGCTTTCTTT. Translated: CASSRDTYYTEAFF.

In its sample, this clonotype was seen many times. One junction end does not reproduce the germline sequence, and a read error may be involved. J is TRBJ2-2 and V is TRBV7-7; TRBD2 matches at 12 bases. From germline, CDR1 is SSHAT and CDR2 FNYEAQ (reference sequence). The CDR3 consists of 15 residues. The CDR3 bases are TGTGCTAGCAGCACAGGACTAGCGGGGACCGGGGAGCTGTTTTTT. Protein sequence: CASSTGLAGTGELFF.